This TCR beta chain was profiled in a study of blood T cell repertoires in COVID-19. Study at large: Samples came from the United States, Italy and Spain, spanning acute and convalescent COVID-19. In each case, the material was cDNA or gDNA derived from T cells, B-cell-depleted T cells, or PBMCs.

Germline V gives CDR1 KGHDR, CDR2 SFDVKD. Trimming removed 2 bases from V and 15 bases from J; junction bases left unmatched: 23. This CDR3 region has 18 residues. As handled by the study authors: Nucleated cell number was recorded as an estimate derived from reference gene primer amplification. Here immunoSEQ multiplex PCR was the method, and the copy in TCRdb shows in-frame clones only, minus some. That table supplies the V and J calls and clone size; D and trimming were determined from the DNA. The sample includes 300,000 to 350,000 clones, about nine tenths seen only once; the top ten take 2% to 3%.

The rearrangement joins TRBV24-1 to TRBJ2-1, with 8 bases matching TRBD2. This receptor was identified in a man in his late teens or twenties with active or convalescent COVID-19. The sequenced sample was peripheral blood. The CDR3 spells CATSDSRGSRAGVLVWFF. The CDR3 DNA is TGTGCCACCAGTGATTCAAGAGGCAGTCGAGCGGGAGTATTAGTCTGGTTCTTC.